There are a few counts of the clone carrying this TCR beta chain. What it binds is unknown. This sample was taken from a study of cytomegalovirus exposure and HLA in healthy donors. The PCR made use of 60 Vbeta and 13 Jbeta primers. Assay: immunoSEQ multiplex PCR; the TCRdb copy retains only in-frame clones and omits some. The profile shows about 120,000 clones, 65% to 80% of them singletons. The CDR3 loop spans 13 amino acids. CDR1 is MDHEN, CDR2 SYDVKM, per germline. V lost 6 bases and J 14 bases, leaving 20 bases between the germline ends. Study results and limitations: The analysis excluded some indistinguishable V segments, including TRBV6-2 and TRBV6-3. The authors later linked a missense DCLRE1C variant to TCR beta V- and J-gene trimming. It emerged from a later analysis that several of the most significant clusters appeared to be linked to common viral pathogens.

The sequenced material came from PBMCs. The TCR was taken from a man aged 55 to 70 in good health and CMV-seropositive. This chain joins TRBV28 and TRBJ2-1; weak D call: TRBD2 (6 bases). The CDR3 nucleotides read TGTGCCAGCAGGCGGGACGGCCCTTACGGAAAGTTCTTC. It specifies CASRRDGPYGKFF.